The 18 T cell receptor beta chains below come from one sample, sequenced in a study of shared clonotypes between healthy human individuals. Generated by immunoSEQ multiplex PCR, the TCRdb table keeps only in-frame clones and is missing some. The data show about a million clones, 65% to 75% seen once. The sample comprised memory CD4+ T cells sorted from blood. Specified subset: CD45RA-negative fraction. The receptors come from a young man in good health.

The CDR3 here is CASSELATGSYNEKLFF. The CDR3 nucleotides are TGTGCCAGCAGTGAACTCGCGACAGGCTCCTATAATGAAAAACTGTTTTTT. V gene TRBV25-1 combines with J gene TRBJ1-4; tentatively, D is TRBD1 (6 bases). V lost 2 bases and J lost 4, with 17 bases in between. Germline CDR1 and CDR2: MGHDK and SYGVNS. CDR3 length equals 17 residues.

The CDR3 region has the DNA TGTGCCAGCAGGAGCGGCCAGGGTGTCGCCGGGGAGCTGTTTTTT. Residues: CASRSGQGVAGELFF. This chain joins TRBV27 and TRBJ2-2, with D possibly called TRBD1 or TRBD2 (5 bases each). The CDR3 loop spans 15 amino acids. The V end lost 6 bases, the J end lost 6 bases, and 17 bases lay between the germline ends. The germline V gene has CDR1 MNHEY and CDR2 SMNVEV (reference sequence).

This clone has just a few counts. This chain links TRBV5-6 with TRBJ1-4; D gene unclear. The germline V gene encodes CDR1 SGHDT and CDR2 YYEEEE. V gave up 8 bases and J gave up 13 bases, with 12 bases separating them. The length of the CDR3 is 10 residues. The CDR3 sequence: CASGKFGLFF. The CDR3 DNA sequence: TGTGCCAGTGGTAAGTTTGGACTGTTTTTT.

The rearrangement joins TRBV10-3 to TRBJ2-5; D call uncertain. Germline CDR1 is ENHRY and CDR2 is SYGVKD. The CDR3 is 14 amino acids. Trimming left V 0 bases short and J 7 bases short, with 12 bases between. As DNA, the CDR3 is TGTGCCATCAGTGAGTCGACCCGATCGGGGACCCAGTACTTC. Amino acid sequence: CAISESTRSGTQYF.

This clone was detected only once. The genes are TRBV28 and TRBJ2-6, with 8 bases matching TRBD1. This CDR3 has 17 amino acids. Losses at the gene ends were 5 bases for V and 0 bases for J; bases not matched to a gene: 6. Germline CDR1 is MDHEN and CDR2 is SYDVKM. Here the CDR3 reads CASSTGTGRSGANVLTF. The CDR3, as DNA: TGTGCCAGCAGTACCGGGACAGGTCGCTCTGGGGCCAACGTCCTGACTTTC.

This clone has just a few counts. In the same sample, other DNA sequences code for this CDR3. The rearrangement links TRBV4-1 to TRBJ2-5; D is undetermined. Trimming left V 0 bases short and J 1 base short, with 9 bases between. The CDR3 is 15 amino acids. Germline CDR1 reads MGHRA; CDR2 reads YSYEKL. The CDR3 protein is CASSQEARLQETQYF. CDR3 bases: TGCGCCAGCAGCCAAGAGGCGCGCCTCCAAGAGACCCAGTACTTC.

This clone came up once. The V gene is TRBV5-1, the J gene TRBJ1-2; 9 bases are a match to TRBD1. After removal of 2 bases from V and 7 bases from J, the junction contained 9 bases not matched to a gene. This CDR3 comprises 15 residues. Germline CDR1 is SGHRS and CDR2 is YFSETQ. The CDR3 loop is CASSFDFGTGSGYTF. The CDR3 DNA follows: TGCGCCAGCAGCTTCGATTTTGGGACAGGGAGTGGCTACACCTTC.

This sequence joins TRBV28 and TRBJ1-2; 9 bases are shared with TRBD1. CDR3 size: 12 residues. The V gene end was trimmed by 6 bases and the J gene end by 7 bases; junction bases not matched to a gene: 3. Germline values: CDR1 MDHEN, CDR2 SYDVKM. The CDR3 nucleotides read TGTGCCAGCAGAAGGACAGGGGTTGGCTACACCTTC. Its protein is CASRRTGVGYTF.

The chain carries TRBV5-1 and TRBJ2-7; TRBD1 matches at 9 bases. The J segment lost 6 bases and the V segment lost 0 bases, leaving 7 bases of the junction unmatched. In germline, CDR1 is SGHRS, CDR2 YFSETQ. CDR3 length: 15 amino acids. DNA of the CDR3: TGCGCCAGCAGCTTGGGTTGGACAGGGGTCTCCGAGCAGTACTTC. Its translation is CASSLGWTGVSEQYF.

Here the CDR3 reads CASSLVTSGDQETQYF. The CDR3 DNA reads as TGCGCCAGCAGCTTGGTGACTAGCGGGGACCAAGAGACCCAGTACTTC. The J gene is TRBJ2-5, the V gene TRBV5-1; 11 nucleotides line up with TRBD2. V was pared by 0 bases and J by 0 bases, with 1 base of the junction left unmatched. This CDR3 is built from 16 residues. CDR1 and CDR2 from the germline V gene are SGHRS and YFSETQ.

The chain uses TRBV19 and TRBJ2-1; 10 nucleotides match TRBD1. Trimming cost V 5 bases and J 4 bases; bases outside gene matches: 8. CDR3 length equals 16 residues. CDR1 is LNHDA and CDR2 is SQIVND in the germline V gene (reference sequence). The CDR3 DNA sequence: TGTGCCAGTAGTCCTTCCGGGACAGGGGCTTACAATGAGCAGTTCTTC. This sequence encodes CASSPSGTGAYNEQFF. Full variable domain (outside the CDR3, taken from reference TRBV19 and TRBJ2-1): DGGITQSPKYLFRKEGQNVTLSCEQNLNHDAMYWYRQDPGQGLRLIYYSQIVNDFQKGDIAEGYSVSREKKESFPLTVTSAQKNPTAFYLCASSPSGTGAYNEQFFGPGTRLTVL.

This clone occurred once. This same CDR3 is encoded by further DNA sequences in the sample. The rearrangement links TRBV7-9 to TRBJ2-7, with D possibly called TRBD1 or TRBD2 (5 bases each). V lost 6 bases and J lost 2, with 11 bases in between. The CDR3 spans 13 residues. CDR1 and CDR2 (germline): SEHNR, FQNEAQ (reference sequence). CDR3 nucleotides: TGTGCCAGCAGTCCGACAGCGGCCTACGAGCAGTACTTC. Translating gives CASSPTAAYEQYF.

This clone was counted ten times or more. V gene TRBV11-2 combines with J gene TRBJ2-3; no definite D call. Germline V CDR1 and CDR2: SGHAT, FQNNGV. The length of the CDR3 is 13 residues. Trimming removed 7 bases at V and 1 base at J, with 9 bases between. The CDR3 DNA is TGTGCCAGCACATTCACGGGCACAGATACGCAGTATTTT. Amino acid sequence: CASTFTGTDTQYF. Using reference TRBV11-2 and TRBJ2-3 for the parts outside the CDR3, the full variable domain is EAGVAQSPRYKIIEKRQSVAFWCNPISGHATLYWYQQILGQGPKLLIQFQNNGVVDDSQLPKDRFSAERLKGVDSTLKIQPAKLEDSAVYLCASTFTGTDTQYFGPGTRLTVL.

The V gene is TRBV28, the J gene TRBJ2-7, with 8 positions matching TRBD1. This CDR3 comprises 16 residues. From germline, CDR1 is MDHEN and CDR2 SYDVKM. V dropped 7 bases and J dropped 4; count of bases not matched to a gene: 15. The CDR3 DNA sequence: TGTGCCAGCACTGTGACCGGGACAGGTAAATTGTACGAGCAGTACTTC. Its protein is CASTVTGTGKLYEQYF. Together with reference TRBV28 and TRBJ2-7, the CDR3 gives the full variable domain: DVKVTQSSRYLVKRTGEKVFLECVQDMDHENMFWYRQDPGLGLRLIYFSYDVKMKEKGDIPEGYSVSREKKERFSLILESASTNQTSMYLCASTVTGTGKLYEQYFGPGTRLTVT.

V usage is TRBV5-4 and J usage is TRBJ2-3; 11 bases align to TRBD2. The ends lost 2 bases at V and 0 bases at J; junction bases unmatched: 8. The CDR3 is 18 amino acids. From germline, CDR1 is SGHNT and CDR2 YYREEE (reference sequence). As DNA, the CDR3 is TGTGCCAGCAGCTTTCGGGCTAGCGGGAGGTCCAGCACAGATACGCAGTATTTT. The encoded protein is CASSFRASGRSSTDTQYF.

The chain uses TRBV7-9 and TRBJ1-2; TRBD1 aligns across 12 bases. After removal of 4 bases from V and 7 bases from J, the junction contained 10 bases not matched to a gene. The CDR3 length is 16 residues. The germline gives CDR1 SEHNR, CDR2 FQNEAQ (reference sequence). CDR3 amino acids: CASSSSRGQGAGGYTF. CDR3 sequence (DNA): TGTGCCAGCAGCTCAAGTCGGGGACAGGGGGCAGGTGGCTACACCTTC.

A note on this clone: The same CDR3 also results from other DNA sequences found in this sample. The J gene is TRBJ1-3, the V gene TRBV19; 7 bases fit TRBD1. The germline CDR1 and CDR2 sequences are LNHDA and SQIVND (reference sequence). Trimming at V came to 9 bases and at J to 2 bases, leaving 1 base not matched to a gene. The CDR3 consists of 12 residues. CDR3 DNA: TGTGCCAGCGGGACAGCTGGAAACACCATATATTTT. The encoded protein is CASGTAGNTIYF.

This clone appeared a single time. This chain joins TRBV4-1 and TRBJ1-5; D remains ambiguous. The V and J ends lost 0 bases and 4 bases respectively, with 19 bases between them. Germline V gene data show CDR1 as MGHRA and CDR2 as YSYEKL. The CDR3 runs to 18 residues. CDR3 sequence (DNA): TGCGCCAGCAGCCAAGAGCCCCCCGGGGTAGTCCCAAATCAGCCCCAGCATTTT. As protein: CASSQEPPGVVPNQPQHF.